These 4 T cell receptor beta chains came from one sample sequenced in a study of CD8 T cells in Susac syndrome. Random hexamers were used to reverse transcribe the RNA input (about 0.5 to 1 ug). TCRdb processed the immunoSEQ multiplex PCR reads anew with MiXCR; each CDR3 protein has one entry. Of under 150,000 distinct CDR3 sequences in the sample, approximately 95% were seen once. Sequencing used CD4+ T cells from PBMCs. Receptor source: a human donor with Susac syndrome.

This chain connects TRBV7-8 to TRBJ1-3; 9 bases map to TRBD1. With V trimmed by 5 bases and J by 5 bases, 7 bases remained unmatched. The length of the CDR3 is 15 residues. Germline loops: CDR1 SGHVS, CDR2 FQNEAQ. In nucleotides, the CDR3 is TGTGCCAGCAGCCGGGACAGGGTTGGCAGAAACACCATATATTTT. Amino acids: CASSRDRVGRNTIYF. The whole variable domain, remainder taken from reference TRBV7-8 and TRBJ1-3, is GAGVSQSPRYKVAKRGQDVALRCDPISGHVSLFWYQQALGQGPEFLTYFQNEAQLDKSGLPSDRFFAERPEGSVSTLKIQRTQQEDSAVYLCASSRDRVGRNTIYFGEGSWLTVV.

The chain combines TRBV30 with TRBJ1-6; 10 bases are a match to TRBD1. V was clipped by 7 bases and J by 11 bases; unmatched bases: 5. The germline CDR1 and CDR2 sequences are GTSNPN and SVGIG (reference sequence). The CDR3 totals 12 residues. CDR3 in amino acids: CASTGGFTPLHF. The CDR3 DNA reads as TGTGCCTCGACAGGGGGCTTTACACCCCTCCACTTT.

V is TRBV11-1 and J is TRBJ1-2; no clear D. The CDR3 runs 14 residues. Germline CDR1 reads SGHAT; CDR2 reads FQDESV (reference sequence). V was shortened by 2 bases and J by 2 bases, with 9 bases between the two germline ends. The CDR3 nucleotides read TGTGCCAGCAGCTTAAGTTCACTGAACTATGGCTACACCTTC. It specifies CASSLSSLNYGYTF.

The DNA of the CDR3 is TGCAGTGCTAGAGATCGGCGGGAGGGAGTAGAGACCCAGTACTTC. It is translated as CSARDRREGVETQYF. J is TRBJ2-5 and V is TRBV20-1, with TRBD2 matching over 9 bases. The V segment lost 0 bases and the J segment 4 bases; nucleotides outside the gene matches: 6. Germline V CDR1 and CDR2: DFQATT, SNEGSKA (reference sequence). The CDR3 loop spans 15 amino acids.